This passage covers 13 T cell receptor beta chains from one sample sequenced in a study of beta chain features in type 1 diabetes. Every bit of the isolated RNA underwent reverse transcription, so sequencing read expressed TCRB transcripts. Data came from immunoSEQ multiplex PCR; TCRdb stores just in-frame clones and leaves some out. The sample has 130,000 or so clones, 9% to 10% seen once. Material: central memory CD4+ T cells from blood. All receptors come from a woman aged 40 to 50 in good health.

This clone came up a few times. CDR3 region: CASSPGQEETQYF. In DNA form, the CDR3 reads TGTGCCAGCTCACCGGGACAGGAAGAGACCCAGTACTTC. This chain connects TRBV18 to TRBJ2-5; 8 nucleotides agree with TRBD1. CDR1 is KGHSH and CDR2 is LQKENI in the germline V gene. V was clipped by 3 bases and J by 3 bases; unmatched bases: 0. The CDR3 has 13 amino acids.

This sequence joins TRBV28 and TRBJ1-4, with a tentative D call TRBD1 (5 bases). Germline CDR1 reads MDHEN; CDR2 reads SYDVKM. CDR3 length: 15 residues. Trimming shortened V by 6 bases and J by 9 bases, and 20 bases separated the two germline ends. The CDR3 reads CASSSPGESYQKLFF. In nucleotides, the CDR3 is TGTGCCAGCAGCAGCCCGGGGGAATCCTATCAAAAACTGTTTTTT.

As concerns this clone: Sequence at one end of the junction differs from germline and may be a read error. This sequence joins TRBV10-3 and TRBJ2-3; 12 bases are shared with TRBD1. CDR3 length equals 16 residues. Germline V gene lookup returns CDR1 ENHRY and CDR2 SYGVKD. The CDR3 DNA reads TGTGCCAGCAGTTACCTGGGACAGGGGGCCGCAGATACGCAGTATTTT. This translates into CASSYLGQGAADTQYF.

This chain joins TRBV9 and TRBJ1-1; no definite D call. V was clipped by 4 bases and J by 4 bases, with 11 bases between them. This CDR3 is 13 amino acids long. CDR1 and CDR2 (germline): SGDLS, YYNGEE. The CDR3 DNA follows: TGTGCCAGCAGCCCCGATCTACCCACTGAAGCTTTCTTT. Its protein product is CASSPDLPTEAFF.

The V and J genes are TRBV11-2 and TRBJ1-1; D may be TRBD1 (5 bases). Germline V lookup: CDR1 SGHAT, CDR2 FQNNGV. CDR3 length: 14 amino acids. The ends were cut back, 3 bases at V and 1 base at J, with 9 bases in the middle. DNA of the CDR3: TGTGCCAGCAGCTTGGGCAGGGAGAACACTGAAGCTTTCTTT. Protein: CASSLGRENTEAFF.

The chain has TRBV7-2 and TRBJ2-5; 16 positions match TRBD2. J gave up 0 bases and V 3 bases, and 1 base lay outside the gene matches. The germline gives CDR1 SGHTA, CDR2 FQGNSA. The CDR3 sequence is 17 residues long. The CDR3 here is CASSLGLAGGYQETQYF. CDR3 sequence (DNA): TGTGCCAGCAGCTTGGGACTAGCGGGGGGGTACCAAGAGACCCAGTACTTC.

DNA of the CDR3: TGTGCCAGCAGCTCAGGAGGGCAGGGGGCTTACGAGCAGTACTTC. Translation gives CASSSGGQGAYEQYF. The chain uses TRBV9 and TRBJ2-7; TRBD1 aligns across 8 bases. Trimming removed 4 bases from V and 4 bases from J; junction bases left unmatched: 10. Germline V CDR1 and CDR2: SGDLS, YYNGEE. The CDR3 totals 15 residues.

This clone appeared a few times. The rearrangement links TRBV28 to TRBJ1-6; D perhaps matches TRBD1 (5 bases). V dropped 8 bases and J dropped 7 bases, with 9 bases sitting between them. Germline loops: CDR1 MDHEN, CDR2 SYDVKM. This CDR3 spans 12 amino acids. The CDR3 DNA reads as TGTGCCAGCTCCAGGGAAAATTCACCCCTCCACTTT. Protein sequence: CASSRENSPLHF. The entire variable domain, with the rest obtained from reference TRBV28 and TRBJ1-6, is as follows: DVKVTQSSRYLVKRTGEKVFLECVQDMDHENMFWYRQDPGLGLRLIYFSYDVKMKEKGDIPEGYSVSREKKERFSLILESASTNQTSMYLCASSRENSPLHFGNGTRLTVT.

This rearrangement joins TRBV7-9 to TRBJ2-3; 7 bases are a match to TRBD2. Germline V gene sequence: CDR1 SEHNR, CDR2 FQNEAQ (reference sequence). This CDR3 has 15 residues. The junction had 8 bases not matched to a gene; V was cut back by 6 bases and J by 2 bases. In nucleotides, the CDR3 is TGTGCCAGCAGTTTGAAAGCGGGATTCACAGATACGCAGTATTTT. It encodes CASSLKAGFTDTQYF.

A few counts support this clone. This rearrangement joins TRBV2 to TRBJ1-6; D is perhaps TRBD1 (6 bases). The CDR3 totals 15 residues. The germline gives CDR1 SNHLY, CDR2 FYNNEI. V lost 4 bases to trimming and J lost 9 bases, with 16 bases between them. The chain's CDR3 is CASSGTELKRSPLHF. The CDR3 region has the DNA TGTGCCAGCAGTGGGACAGAATTAAAACGTTCACCCCTCCACTTT.

In DNA, the CDR3 is TGTGCCAGAAGCATACTGGGGGCCAAGTGCACAGATACGCAGTATTTT. It codes for CARSILGAKCTDTQYF. V and J are TRBV11-3 and TRBJ2-3, with D possibly TRBD1 on 6 matching bases. The CDR3 runs 16 residues. Trimming took off 9 bases at V and 1 base at J, with 20 bases between the two ends. The germline gives CDR1 SGHNT, CDR2 YENEEA. The whole variable domain, filled in from reference TRBV11-3 and TRBJ2-3, reads EAGVVQSPRYKIIEKKQPVAFWCNPISGHNTLYWYLQNLGQGPELLIRYENEEAVDDSQLPKDRFSAERLKGVDSTLKIQPAELGDSAVYLCARSILGAKCTDTQYFGPGTRLTVL.

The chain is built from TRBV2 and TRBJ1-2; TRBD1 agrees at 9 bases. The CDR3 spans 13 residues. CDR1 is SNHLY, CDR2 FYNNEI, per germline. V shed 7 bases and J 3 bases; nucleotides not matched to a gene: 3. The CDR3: CASKGQGDYGYTF. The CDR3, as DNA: TGTGCCAGCAAGGGACAGGGAGACTATGGCTACACCTTC.

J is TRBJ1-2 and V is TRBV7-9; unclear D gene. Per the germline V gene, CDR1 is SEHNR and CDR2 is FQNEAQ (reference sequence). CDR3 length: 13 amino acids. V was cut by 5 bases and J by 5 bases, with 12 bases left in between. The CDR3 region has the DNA TGTGCCAGCAGCCCCCAAGGAGGGTATGGCTACACCTTC. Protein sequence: CASSPQGGYGYTF.